The following is a T cell receptor (beta chain) sequence with its context. The target antigen is unknown. What was sequenced were expressed TCRB transcripts, since all of the isolated RNA had been reverse transcribed. TCRdb's copy holds only in-frame clones and misses some; the assay was immunoSEQ multiplex PCR. Of under 550,000 clones listed, about an eighth are singletons. The sample originates from a study of beta chain features in type 1 diabetes. Across the study: Examination of sorted cells across all samples involved around 110 million cells. Study-wide points: Sequencing from cDNA could over-represent high-TCR-expressing cells.

Sorting of CD4+ naive, central memory, regulatory and stem cell-like memory cells was performed via CD45RO/CCR7/CD25/CD127/CD95/CD27. Material for sequencing was naive CD4+ T cells from blood. The source of this sequence is a woman aged 18-30 years in good health.

The CDR3 DNA follows: TGTGCCAGCAGTTTTCGAGGGTCACTTGGAGGAGCTTTCTTT. It encodes CASSFRGSLGGAFF. The J gene is TRBJ1-1, the V gene TRBV27, with unresolved D. This CDR3 region has 14 residues. From germline, CDR1 is MNHEY and CDR2 SMNVEV (reference sequence). Between the trimmed V and J ends, which lost 3 bases and 10 bases, there was a span of 18 bases.